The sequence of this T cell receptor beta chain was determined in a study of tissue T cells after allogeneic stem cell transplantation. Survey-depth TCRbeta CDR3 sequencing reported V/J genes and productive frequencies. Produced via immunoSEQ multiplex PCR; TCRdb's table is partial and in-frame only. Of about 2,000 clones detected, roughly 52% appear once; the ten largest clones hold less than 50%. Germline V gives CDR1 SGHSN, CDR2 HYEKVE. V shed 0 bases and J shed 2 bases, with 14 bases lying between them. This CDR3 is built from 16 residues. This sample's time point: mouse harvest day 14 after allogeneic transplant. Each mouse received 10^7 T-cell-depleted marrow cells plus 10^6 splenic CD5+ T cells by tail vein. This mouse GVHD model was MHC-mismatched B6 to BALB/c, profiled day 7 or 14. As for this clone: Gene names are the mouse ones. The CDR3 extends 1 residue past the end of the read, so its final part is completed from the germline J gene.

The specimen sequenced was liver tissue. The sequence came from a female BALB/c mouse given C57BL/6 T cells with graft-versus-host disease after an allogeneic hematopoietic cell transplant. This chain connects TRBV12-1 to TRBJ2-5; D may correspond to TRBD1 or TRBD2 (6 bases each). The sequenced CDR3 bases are TGTGCCAGCTCTCTCGAATGGGGGCCGGGCCAAGACACCCAGTAC. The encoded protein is CASSLEWGPGQDTQY. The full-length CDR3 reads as CASSLEWGPGQDTQYF.